This is a list of T cell receptor beta chains from one sample in a study of CD8+ T cells in alopecia areata. The protocol was immunoSEQ multiplex PCR, while the TCRdb copy is restricted to in-frame clones and leaves out a portion. Here the sample spans 50,000 to 70,000 clones, roughly two fifths being singletons. Sequenced: NKG2D-low CD8+ T cells sorted from blood. Receptors were obtained from a human donor with alopecia areata. Both conserved end residues are part of each CDR3. The D gene is left open where the match is weak. Where a row states a size, it is once, few, many or the class of an expanded clone; other rows omit it.

-	-	TRBV7-9	TRBJ2-5	TGTGCCAGCGCGGGGCTTCAAGAGACCCAGTACTTC	CASAGLQETQYF
-	few	TRBV7-3	TRBJ2-7	TGTGCCAGCAGTGTGGGGGCAGGCTCCTACGAGCAGTACTTC	CASSVGAGSYEQYF
-	-	TRBV12-5	TRBJ2-1	TGTGCTAGTGGTTTAGGGCGGGAGCAGTTCTTC	CASGLGREQFF
-	few	TRBV19	TRBJ1-1	TGTGCCAGTAGTCCCTACACCGGAATTGAAGCTTTCTTT	CASSPYTGIEAFF
-	-	TRBV4-3	TRBJ1-2	TGCGCCAGCAGCCAAGACCCGGCGCTCTATGGCTACACCTTC	CASSQDPALYGYTF
-	-	TRBV6-1	TRBJ2-6	TGTGCCAGCAGTGAAGCTAGCTCTGGGGCCAACGTCCTGACTTTC	CASSEASSGANVLTF
-	-	TRBV13	TRBJ1-2	TGTGCCAGCAGCTTATCAGGGGTTGGCTACACCTTC	CASSLSGVGYTF
TRBD2	-	TRBV29-1	TRBJ2-7	TGCAGCGTTCCGCTACCGGGGGGCGAGCAGTACTTC	CSVPLPGGEQYF
TRBD2	few	TRBV27	TRBJ2-1	TGTGCCAGCAGCGGGGGGGCTAGTGGTGTCGATGAGCAGTTCTTC	CASSGGASGVDEQFF
-	-	TRBV20-1	TRBJ1-2	TGCAGTGCTAGGAACCCCATCGGCTACACCTTC	CSARNPIGYTF
-	-	TRBV5-6	TRBJ2-1	TGTGCCAGCAGCTTGGAGACTAGCTCCTACAATGAGCAGTTCTTC	CASSLETSSYNEQFF
TRBD2	-	TRBV29-1	TRBJ2-2	TGCAGCGTTGAAAATCCCCTTGCTAGCGGCAACACCGGGGAGCTGTTTTTT	CSVENPLASGNTGELFF
-	-	TRBV30	TRBJ2-2	TGTGCCTGCCGGTCCGGGGAGCTGTTTTTT	CACRSGELFF
TRBD2	-	TRBV29-1	TRBJ2-1	TGCAGCGTTGTGGGACTAGCGGGCGCGAGCTCCTACAATGAGCAGTTCTTC	CSVVGLAGASSYNEQFF
-	-	TRBV7-9	TRBJ2-1	TGTGCCAGCAGCTCGCTAGCGGAGCAGTTCTTC	CASSSLAEQFF
-	few	TRBV19	TRBJ2-2	TGTGCCACCAACCTAAGAGGGACGTACACCGGGGAGCTGTTTTTT	CATNLRGTYTGELFF
-	-	TRBV4-2	TRBJ2-1	TGTGCCAGCAGCACTCACCGGGACTCCAATAATGAGCAGTTCTTC	CASSTHRDSNNEQFF
-	-	TRBV7-2	TRBJ2-7	TGTGCCAGCAGCTTAGAACTATTCTACGAGCAGTACTTC	CASSLELFYEQYF
TRBD2	-	TRBV28	TRBJ2-7	TGTGCCAGCAGCCACGGGACTAGCGGGTACGAGCAGTACTTC	CASSHGTSGYEQYF
-	few	TRBV28	TRBJ2-3	TGTGCCAGCAGTTTTAGTATTGCCTCTAGCACAGATACGCAGTATTTT	CASSFSIASSTDTQYF
-	-	TRBV2	TRBJ2-7	TGTGCCAGCAGTGGAAGGCAGCCCTACGAGCAGTACTTC	CASSGRQPYEQYF
-	-	TRBV29-1	TRBJ2-7	TGCAGCGTTGAAGAGTCGAACCCTTACGAGCAGTACTTC	CSVEESNPYEQYF
-	few	TRBV29-1	TRBJ2-7	TGCAGCGGGGGGACATCAACCTACGAGCAGTACTTC	CSGGTSTYEQYF
-	few	TRBV7-9	TRBJ2-1	TGTGCCAGCAGCTTAGTAAGGGCTGACAATGAGCAGTTCTTC	CASSLVRADNEQFF
TRBD2	-	TRBV4-3	TRBJ2-1	TGCGCCAGCAGCCTGGGACTAGCGGGTTACAATGAGCAGTTCTTC	CASSLGLAGYNEQFF
TRBD1	once	TRBV30	TRBJ2-1	TGTGCCTGGATGACAGGGAATGAGCAGTTCTTC	CAWMTGNEQFF
TRBD2	few	TRBV28	TRBJ2-3	TGTGCCAGCAGTTTCCAGCGGGGCCCAGATACGCAGTATTTT	CASSFQRGPDTQYF
-	-	TRBV5-1	TRBJ2-7	TGCGCCAGCAGCCTGGGGTCGGGGGCTGGCGAGCAGTACTTC	CASSLGSGAGEQYF
TRBD1	-	TRBV2	TRBJ1-2	TGTGCCAGCCGTTTTACAGGGGCGGAGGGCTACACCTTC	CASRFTGAEGYTF
-	-	TRBV4-1	TRBJ2-7	TGCGCCAGCAGCCAAGGAGTCGAGCAGTACTTC	CASSQGVEQYF
-	few	TRBV21-1	TRBJ2-7	TGTGCCAGCAGCAAATTCCCTCCCTGGACCTACGAGCAGTACTTC	CASSKFPPWTYEQYF
-	-	TRBV6-5	TRBJ2-1	TGTGCCAGCAGTTACTCCGGGTCCCGGGAGCAGTTCTTC	CASSYSGSREQFF
-	few	TRBV7-9	TRBJ1-3	TGTGCCAGCAGCTTAGGAAACACCATATATTTT	CASSLGNTIYF
TRBD1	few	TRBV29-1	TRBJ1-4	TGCAGCGTTGGCCGGTTACAGGGGGCAAGTGAAAAACTGTTTTTT	CSVGRLQGASEKLFF
-	few	TRBV29-1	TRBJ2-5	TGCAGCGCAGGGGGGGGACTCCAACCCTGGGAGACCCAGTACTTC	CSAGGGLQPWETQYF
-	-	TRBV7-2	TRBJ1-5	TGTGCCAGCAGCTCAGTGGACAGACCTAGCAATCAGCCCCAGCATTTT	CASSSVDRPSNQPQHF
-	-	TRBV5-6	TRBJ1-2	TGTGCCAGCAGCTTTTTCTTCAGGGAGGTGTCGGGGTATGGCTACACCTTC	CASSFFFREVSGYGYTF
TRBD2	-	TRBV2	TRBJ2-5	TGTGCCACCAGGGAGGGGCGGGGTCAAGAGACCCAGTACTTC	CATREGRGQETQYF
-	few	TRBV29-1	TRBJ2-6	TGCAGCGTGAGGGGGGGCCCTGGGGCCAACGTCCTGACTTTC	CSVRGGPGANVLTF
-	-	TRBV7-2	TRBJ2-1	TGTGCCAGCAGCTTACCCCCCTTCGGTGAGCAGTTCTTC	CASSLPPFGEQFF
-	few	TRBV5-1	TRBJ2-2	TGCGCCAGCAGCTCCTTTGGGGACACCGGGGAGCTGTTTTTT	CASSSFGDTGELFF
TRBD1	-	TRBV2	TRBJ1-2	TGTGCCAGCAGTGGCCGGACAGGGCAATCCTTTAACTATGGCTACACCTTC	CASSGRTGQSFNYGYTF
-	once	TRBV4-1	TRBJ2-7	TGCGCCAGCCGCGCCTTCGATGAGCAGTACTTC	CASRAFDEQYF
-	-	TRBV23-1	TRBJ1-1	TGCGCCAGCAGTCATTGGAAAGGAACAGGGCCGAACACTGAAGCTTTCTTT	CASSHWKGTGPNTEAFF
-	few	TRBV6-6	TRBJ1-2	TGTGCCAGCAGCCCACCCAGTGCGGGCTATGGCTACACCTTC	CASSPPSAGYGYTF
-	-	TRBV29-1	TRBJ2-5	TGCAGCGTTCAATGGCCTGACAGGTCGAAGACCCAGTACTTC	CSVQWPDRSKTQYF
-	few	TRBV28	TRBJ2-7	TGTGCCAGCAGTTTAGCAGCGGCACGCTACGAGCAGTACTTC	CASSLAAARYEQYF
-	-	TRBV29-1	TRBJ2-7	TGCAGCGTTGAAGCCCCCGGGGGCGAGCAGTACTTC	CSVEAPGGEQYF
TRBD1	-	TRBV14	TRBJ1-2	TGTGCCAGCAGCCAATCGACAGGGACGTCCTATGGCTACACCTTC	CASSQSTGTSYGYTF
-	once	TRBV30	TRBJ2-1	TGTGCCTGGAGTGCTCAGTACAATGAGCAGTTCTTC	CAWSAQYNEQFF
-	few	TRBV6-5	TRBJ2-6	TGTGCCAGCAGTTCGGACTCTGGGGCCAACGTCCTGACTTTC	CASSSDSGANVLTF
-	-	TRBV7-9	TRBJ2-4	TGTGCCAGCAGCTTAGTTACAGGAAACATTCAGTACTTC	CASSLVTGNIQYF
-	-	TRBV9	TRBJ2-7	TGTGCCAGCAGCCCACGCGTGGGCAGTTCCTACGAGCAGTACTTC	CASSPRVGSSYEQYF
TRBD1	-	TRBV29-1	TRBJ1-1	TGCAGCGTTCCTCCGGGACAGGGCGCGGTCCAGGGAACTGAAGCTTTCTTT	CSVPPGQGAVQGTEAFF
-	few	TRBV5-1	TRBJ1-5	TGCGCCAGCAGCTTCGCAGGCAATCAGCCCCAGCATTTT	CASSFAGNQPQHF